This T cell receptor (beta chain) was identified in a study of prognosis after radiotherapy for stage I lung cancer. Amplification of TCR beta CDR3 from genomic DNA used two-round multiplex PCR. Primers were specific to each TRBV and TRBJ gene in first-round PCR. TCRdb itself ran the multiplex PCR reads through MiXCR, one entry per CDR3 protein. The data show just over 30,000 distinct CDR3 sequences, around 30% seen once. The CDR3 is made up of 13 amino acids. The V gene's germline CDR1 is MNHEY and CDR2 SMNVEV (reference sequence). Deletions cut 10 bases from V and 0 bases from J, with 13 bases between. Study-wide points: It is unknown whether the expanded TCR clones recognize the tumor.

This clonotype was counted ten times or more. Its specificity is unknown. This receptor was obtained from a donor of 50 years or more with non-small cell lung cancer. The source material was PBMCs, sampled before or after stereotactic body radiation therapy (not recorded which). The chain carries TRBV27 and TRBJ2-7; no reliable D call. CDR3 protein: CATAAASSYEQYF. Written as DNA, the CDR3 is TGTGCCACCGCTGCCGCAAGCTCCTACGAGCAGTACTTC.